This T cell receptor (beta chain) emerged from a study of technical replicates of blood from several donors. The germline gives CDR1 LNHNV, CDR2 YYDKDF (reference sequence). CDR3 length: 13 residues. The V and J ends lost 5 bases and 7 bases respectively, with 12 bases between them. The method was immunoSEQ multiplex PCR; TCRdb's version includes in-frame clones alone and lacks a portion of them. The sample gives 55,000 to 85,000 clones, roughly 97% of which show up once; approximately 0.21% is in the top ten. Specimen: T cells isolated from PBMCs. The TCR comes from a human donor in good health. The chain is built from TRBV15 and TRBJ2-1; weak D call: TRBD2 (5 bases). This CDR3 reads CATSQFGMNEQFF. CDR3 DNA: TGTGCCACCAGCCAATTCGGGATGAATGAGCAGTTCTTC.